A single sample gave rise to the 15 T cell receptor beta chains below, sequenced in a study of breast tumors, draining lymph nodes, adjacent tissues. From the multiplex PCR reads, TCRdb called clonotypes with MiXCR, one entry per CDR3 protein. The table has 200,000 to 250,000 distinct CDR3 sequences, under 40% seen once. The lymph nodes were axillary draining lymph nodes from breast cancer patients. Sequencing was done on a sample of axillary lymph node tissue. The source of these receptors is a female donor with breast cancer. Some clones in this sample may be carry-over from other donors' samples.

The V and J genes are TRBV29-1 and TRBJ2-3; D might be TRBD1 (6 bases). Trimming removed 8 bases at V and 2 bases at J, with 17 bases between. Germline loops: CDR1 SQVTM, CDR2 ANQGSEA. The CDR3 has 14 residues. The CDR3 reads CSLGTGTTTDTQYF. The CDR3 DNA follows: TGCAGCTTGGGAACAGGGACCACCACAGATACGCAGTATTTT.

This chain joins TRBV27 and TRBJ2-7; 10 bases line up with TRBD1. The CDR3 runs to 14 residues. V was clipped by 5 bases and J by 5 bases; unmatched bases: 6. Germline V gene sequence: CDR1 MNHEY, CDR2 SMNVEV (reference sequence). CDR3 DNA: TGTGCCAGCAGTACCGGGACAGGGGCTCACGAGCAGTACTTC. Translation gives CASSTGTGAHEQYF.

The table lists this clonotype with many counts. This rearrangement joins TRBV2 to TRBJ2-3, with TRBD2 matching 9 bases. The CDR3 runs 17 residues. The germline gives CDR1 SNHLY, CDR2 FYNNEI. With V trimmed by 0 bases and J by 10 bases, 14 bases remained unmatched. The chain's CDR3 is CASSEALRAGGGPSQYF. The CDR3 DNA reads as TGTGCCAGCAGTGAAGCGCTTCGGGCGGGAGGGGGTCCGTCGCAGTATTTT.

At least ten counts were recorded for this clonotype. The rearrangement joins TRBV5-1 to TRBJ2-7, with TRBD1 matching 11 bases. The CDR3 length is 16 residues. Germline CDR1 SGHRS, CDR2 YFSETQ. The ends lost 5 bases at V and 5 bases at J; junction bases unmatched: 12. In DNA, the CDR3 is TGCGCCAGCAGAGCTACCCCCGGGACAGGGGGACACGAGCAGTACTTC. This codes for CASRATPGTGGHEQYF.

The chain couples TRBV20-1 to TRBJ2-4, with TRBD1 as a possible D gene (5 bases). CDR1 and CDR2 from the germline V gene are DFQATT and SNEGSKA (reference sequence). There are 12 residues in the CDR3. V dropped 2 bases and J dropped 7 bases, with 9 bases sitting between them. The CDR3 region is CSARNKGNIQYF. CDR3 bases: TGCAGTGCTAGAAACAAGGGGAACATTCAGTACTTC.

This clonotype was counted a few times. The chain carries TRBV25-1 and TRBJ2-5; 9 nucleotides line up with TRBD2. The junction had 17 bases not matched to a gene; V was cut back by 4 bases and J by 5 bases. The CDR3 runs to 18 residues. Germline values: CDR1 MGHDK, CDR2 SYGVNS. Here the CDR3 reads CASSAREARGGARETQYF. The CDR3 DNA reads as TGTGCCAGCAGTGCTAGAGAGGCGCGGGGGGGTGCCCGGGAGACCCAGTACTTC. Full variable domain (remainder filled in from reference TRBV25-1 and TRBJ2-5): EADIYQTPRYLVIGTGKKITLECSQTMGHDKMYWYQQDPGMELHLIHYSYGVNSTEKGDLSSESTVSRIRTEHFPLTLESARPSHTSQYLCASSAREARGGARETQYFGPGTRLLVL.

The chain links TRBV2 to TRBJ2-1, with 9 bases aligning to TRBD1. Germline V CDR1 and CDR2: SNHLY, FYNNEI. The CDR3 contains 18 residues. V gave up 3 bases and J gave up 0 bases; unmatched junction bases: 9. The DNA of the CDR3 is TGTGCCAGCAGTGACCCTGGACAGGGGACGAGCTCCTACAATGAGCAGTTCTTC. This codes for CASSDPGQGTSSYNEQFF.

The table lists this clonotype with many counts. The rearrangement uses TRBV11-3 and TRBJ1-2; D is unclear. The V gene's germline CDR1 is SGHNT and CDR2 YENEEA. The CDR3 spans 15 residues. V was clipped by 5 bases and J by 0 bases, with 13 bases between them. The CDR3 spells CASSESAVANYGYTF. The CDR3 DNA is TGTGCCAGCAGCGAGTCGGCGGTGGCTAACTATGGCTACACCTTC.

This clonotype has ten or more counts. The chain joins TRBV6-6 to TRBJ1-5; 7 bases map to TRBD1. Germline trimming cut 4 bases from V and 4 bases from J; bases unmatched to any gene: 4. In germline, CDR1 is MNHNY, CDR2 SVGAGI (reference sequence). This CDR3 has 14 residues. The CDR3 region is CASSSGQQNQPQHF. The CDR3 region has the DNA TGTGCCAGCAGTTCGGGACAGCAAAATCAGCCCCAGCATTTT.

This clonotype was seen repeatedly, ten times or more. The chain employs TRBV2 and TRBJ2-1; D gene ambiguous. CDR1 SNHLY and CDR2 FYNNEI come from the germline V gene. The CDR3 is made up of 14 amino acids. V lost 7 bases to trimming and J lost 2 bases, with 12 bases between them. The CDR3 loop reads CASTVDRAYNEQFF. The CDR3 nucleotides are TGTGCCAGCACCGTGGATAGGGCCTACAATGAGCAGTTCTTC.

This clonotype was seen ten or more times. This chain connects TRBV5-1 to TRBJ2-1, with 12 positions matching TRBD2. Germline loops: CDR1 SGHRS, CDR2 YFSETQ. The V gene end was trimmed by 4 bases and the J gene end by 7 bases; junction bases not matched to a gene: 9. The CDR3 loop spans 16 amino acids. The CDR3 region is CASSTPTSGSSNEQFF. DNA of the CDR3: TGCGCCAGCAGCACTCCGACTAGCGGGAGTTCGAATGAGCAGTTCTTC.

This clonotype was observed many times. V usage is TRBV11-2 and J usage is TRBJ2-7, with TRBD2 matching over 8 bases. Germline CDR1 and CDR2: SGHAT and FQNNGV. V gave up 5 bases and J gave up 3 bases; unmatched junction bases: 6. The length of the CDR3 is 14 residues. CDR3 nucleotides: TGTGCCAGCAGCCCGACGGGACTAGGCTACGAGCAGTACTTC. Its translation is CASSPTGLGYEQYF.

This clonotype was seen only a few times. The rearrangement uses TRBV3-1 and TRBJ2-3; 13 positions agree with TRBD2. The length of the CDR3 is 17 residues. Germline trimming cut 6 bases from V and 4 bases from J; bases unmatched to any gene: 10. Germline loops: CDR1 LGHDT, CDR2 YNNKEL (reference sequence). CDR3 nucleotides: TGTGCCAGCAGACCACGACTAGCGGGGGGACGGGCAGATACGCAGTATTTT. This gives the protein CASRPRLAGGRADTQYF.

The CDR3 loop is CASSSTGTGYNEQFF. The CDR3 bases are TGTGCCAGCAGTTCGACCGGGACAGGCTACAATGAGCAGTTCTTC. The chain links TRBV28 to TRBJ2-1; 8 bases line up with TRBD1. Germline CDR1 reads MDHEN; CDR2 reads SYDVKM. Trimming removed 4 bases from V and 3 bases from J; junction bases left unmatched: 5. The CDR3 is made up of 15 amino acids.

This rearrangement joins TRBV19 to TRBJ2-7; perhaps TRBD2 as D (7 bases). Germline CDR1 and CDR2: LNHDA and SQIVND (reference sequence). Trimming cost V 6 bases and J 3 bases, with 21 bases left between them. The CDR3 sequence is 16 residues long. The CDR3 protein is CASSIGTGGTYYEQYF. CDR3 coding DNA: TGTGCCAGTAGCATCGGCACGGGGGGCACATACTACGAGCAGTACTTC.